This T cell receptor beta chain was recorded in a study of glioma-infiltrating T cells after dendritic cell vaccination. Study-level points and caveats: Survival was not directly related to TCR clonality in these patients.

Method: immunoSEQ multiplex PCR; TCRdb's copy keeps in-frame clones and lacks some. Of tens of thousands of clones in the sample, 65% to 90% are singletons; the top ten hold 15% to 18%. This CDR3 contains 16 residues. Germline assignment: CDR1 GTSNPN and CDR2 SVGIG (reference sequence). Losses at the gene ends were 2 bases for V and 7 bases for J; bases not matched to a gene: 10. On this clone: Antigen: not known.

Patients had residual fresh-frozen tumor tissue and more than two years of survival data. All glioblastoma patients lacked an isocitrate dehydrogenase mutation. Blood PBMC samples: pre-vaccination, two weeks post third vaccination, and at tumor progression. The chain couples TRBV30 to TRBJ1-6; TRBD1 matches 8 bases. The origin of this receptor is a human donor with glioblastoma. Sample: blood, taken before dendritic cell vaccination. The CDR3 region is CAWSSSGGSGNSPLHF. For the CDR3, the DNA is TGTGCCTGGAGTTCCTCAGGGGGCTCGGGAAATTCACCCCTCCACTTT.